This record covers a single T cell receptor (beta chain). Antigen: not known. Germline lookup yields CDR1 LNHDA and CDR2 SQIVND (reference sequence). There are 12 residues in the CDR3. V was clipped by 6 bases and J by 1 base, with 6 bases between them. This specimen comes from a study of Graves' ophthalmopathy and Graves' hyperthyroidism. Amplification of the TCR beta CDR3 regions used RNA transcripts (as template). An initial RT-PCR round employing HTBI primers preceded a second-round multiplex PCR. Via MiXCR, TCRdb re-called the multiplex PCR reads, giving one row per CDR3 protein. This sample yields roughly 1.1 million distinct CDR3 sequences, of which 35% to 45% are seen a single time; approximately 10% belongs to the top ten. The study's findings and limits: The blood repertoire also included most expanded thyroid clonotypes above 0.001 frequency.

The genes are TRBV19 and TRBJ1-1; D is uncertain. Sequences were obtained from peripheral blood or thyroid tissue (not recorded which). The clonotype was recovered from an adult man with Graves' hyperthyroidism. The CDR3 sequence is CASRLANTEAFF. The CDR3 nucleotides are TGTGCCAGTAGGCTTGCGAACACTGAAGCTTTCTTT. Full variable domain (outside the CDR3, taken from reference TRBV19 and TRBJ1-1): DGGITQSPKYLFRKEGQNVTLSCEQNLNHDAMYWYRQDPGQGLRLIYYSQIVNDFQKGDIAEGYSVSREKKESFPLTVTSAQKNPTAFYLCASRLANTEAFFGQGTRLTVV.